The entry that follows covers one TCR beta chain sequence. Germline CDR1 MNHEY, CDR2 SMNVEV (reference sequence). This CDR3 has 14 residues. After removal of 10 bases from V and 1 base from J, the junction contained 8 bases not matched to a gene. The data belong to a study of CD8 T cells in Susac syndrome. Random-hexamer reverse transcription was applied to roughly 0.5 to 1 ug RNA. Multiplex immunoSEQ PCR targeted 54 Vbeta and 13 Jbeta TCR beta segments. TCRdb recomputed calls from the immunoSEQ multiplex PCR reads with MiXCR, one row per CDR3 protein. The sample records some 150,000 distinct CDR3 sequences, roughly 96% being singletons. The T cells that were sequenced for TCR beta were CD8+ and CD4+ cells from blood. The multiple sclerosis control group was made up of treatment-naive patients with stable or active relapsing-remitting disease. FACS enriched CD8+ TEMRA cells, while bulk CD8+ and CD4+ were negatively isolated.

This sequence joins TRBV27 and TRBJ2-3; 7 bases match TRBD1. The clonotype originates from a human donor with multiple sclerosis. The sequencing sample was made of CD8+ T cells from PBMCs. The DNA of the CDR3 is TGTGCCATCGGGCCTCAGGGGGGCACAGATACGCAGTATTTT. Amino acid sequence: CAIGPQGGTDTQYF.